This T cell receptor (beta chain) emerged from a study of control samples from healthy donors and cancer patients. Trimming at V came to 10 bases and at J to 4 bases, leaving 16 bases not matched to a gene. The CDR3 totals 15 residues. Germline CDR1 reads MDHEN; CDR2 reads SYDVKM. This table comes from immunoSEQ multiplex PCR, and its TCRdb copy is limited to in-frame clones, with some not included. The sample lists about 120,000 clones; 93% were seen once. The sample taken for sequencing was blood. The receptor was isolated from a man younger than 45 in good health. The chain uses TRBV28 and TRBJ2-7, with 7 bases identical to TRBD2. This CDR3 is CATRIGVSGGYEQYF. The CDR3 nucleotides are TGTGCCACTAGGATCGGGGTATCGGGGGGTTACGAGCAGTACTTC.